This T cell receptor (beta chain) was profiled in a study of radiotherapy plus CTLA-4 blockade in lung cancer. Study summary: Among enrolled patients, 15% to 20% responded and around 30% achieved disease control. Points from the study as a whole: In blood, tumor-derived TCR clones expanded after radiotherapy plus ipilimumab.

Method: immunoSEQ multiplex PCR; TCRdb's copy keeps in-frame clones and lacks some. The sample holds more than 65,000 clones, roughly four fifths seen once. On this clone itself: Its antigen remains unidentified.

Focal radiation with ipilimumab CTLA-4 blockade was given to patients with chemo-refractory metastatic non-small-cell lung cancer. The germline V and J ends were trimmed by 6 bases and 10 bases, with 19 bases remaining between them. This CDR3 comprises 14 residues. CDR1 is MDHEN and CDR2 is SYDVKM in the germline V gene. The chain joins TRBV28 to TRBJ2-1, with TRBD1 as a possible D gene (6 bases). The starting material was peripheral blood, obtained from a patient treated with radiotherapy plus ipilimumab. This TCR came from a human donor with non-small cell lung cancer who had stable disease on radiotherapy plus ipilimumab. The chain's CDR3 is CASSRDMGTMEQFF. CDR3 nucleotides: TGTGCCAGCAGCAGGGACATGGGGACCATGGAGCAGTTCTTC.